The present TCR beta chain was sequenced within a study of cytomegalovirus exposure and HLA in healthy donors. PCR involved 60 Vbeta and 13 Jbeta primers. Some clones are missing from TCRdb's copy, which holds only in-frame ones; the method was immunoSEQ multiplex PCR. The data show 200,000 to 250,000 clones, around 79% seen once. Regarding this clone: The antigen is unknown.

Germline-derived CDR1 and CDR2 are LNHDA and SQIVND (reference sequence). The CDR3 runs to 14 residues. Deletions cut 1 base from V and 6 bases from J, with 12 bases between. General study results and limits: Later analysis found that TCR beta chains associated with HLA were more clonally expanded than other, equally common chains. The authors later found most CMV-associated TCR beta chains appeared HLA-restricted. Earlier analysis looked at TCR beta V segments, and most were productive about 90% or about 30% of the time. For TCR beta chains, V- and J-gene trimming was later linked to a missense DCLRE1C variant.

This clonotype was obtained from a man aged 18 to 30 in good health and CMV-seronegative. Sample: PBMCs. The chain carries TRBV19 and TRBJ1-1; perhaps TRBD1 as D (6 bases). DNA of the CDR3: TGTGCCAGTAGTATAGTAGGCAGGGGAGCTGAAGCTTTCTTT. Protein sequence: CASSIVGRGAEAFF.